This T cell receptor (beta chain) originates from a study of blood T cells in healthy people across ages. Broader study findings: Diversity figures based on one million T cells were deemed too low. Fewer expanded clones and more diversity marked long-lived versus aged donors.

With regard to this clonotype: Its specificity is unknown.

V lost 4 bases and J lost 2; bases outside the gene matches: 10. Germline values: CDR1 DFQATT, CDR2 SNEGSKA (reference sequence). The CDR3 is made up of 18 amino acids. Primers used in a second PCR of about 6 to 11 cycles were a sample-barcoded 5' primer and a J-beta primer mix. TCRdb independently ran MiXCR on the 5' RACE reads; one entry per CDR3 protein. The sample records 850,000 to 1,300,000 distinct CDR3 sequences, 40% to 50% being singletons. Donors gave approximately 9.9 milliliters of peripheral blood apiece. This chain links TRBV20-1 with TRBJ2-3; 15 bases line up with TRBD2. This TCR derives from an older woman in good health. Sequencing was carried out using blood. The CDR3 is CSAIPRGLAGGVTDTQYF. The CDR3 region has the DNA TGCAGTGCTATACCGAGAGGACTAGCGGGAGGGGTCACAGATACGCAGTATTTT.